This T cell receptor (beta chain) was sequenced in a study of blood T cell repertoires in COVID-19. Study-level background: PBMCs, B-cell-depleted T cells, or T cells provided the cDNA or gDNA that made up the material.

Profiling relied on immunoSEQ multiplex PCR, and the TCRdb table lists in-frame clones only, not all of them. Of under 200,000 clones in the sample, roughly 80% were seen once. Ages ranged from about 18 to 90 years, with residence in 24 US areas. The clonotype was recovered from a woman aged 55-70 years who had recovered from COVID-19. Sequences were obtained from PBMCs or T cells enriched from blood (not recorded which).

In DNA form, the CDR3 reads TGTGCCAGCAGCGCGATGAATGGGGCGAGATCACCCCTCCACTTT. Its protein is CASSAMNGARSPLHF. This chain connects TRBV9 to TRBJ1-6; D may be TRBD1 (5 bases). Trimming shortened V by 3 bases and J by 10 bases, and 17 bases separated the two germline ends. CDR1 SGDLS and CDR2 YYNGEE come from the germline V gene. This CDR3 is 15 amino acids long. Full variable domain (outside the CDR3, taken from reference TRBV9 and TRBJ1-6): DSGVTQTPKHLITATGQRVTLRCSPRSGDLSVYWYQQSLDQGLQFLIQYYNGEERAKGNILERFSAQQFPDLHSELNLSSLELGDSALYFCASSAMNGARSPLHFGNGTRLTVT.